One sample yielded the 9 T cell receptor beta chains listed below, sequenced in a study of T cells after somatic rescue of genetic block (dated by TCRdb to the early 2020s). Library preparation was by the immunoSEQ multiplex PCR assay. TCRdb provides this immuneACCESS table in a form limited to in-frame rearrangements. Some clones are lacking; in checked studies, under half of them reflect an unresolved V gene, and why the rest are absent is not known. The sample table holds about 70,000 clones, of which roughly nine tenths were seen once. The ten top clones hold 2.5% to 3.5% of the sample. The specimen was peripheral blood mononuclear cells (PBMCs). These receptors were collected from a man aged 40-50 years.

V usage is TRBV12-5 and J usage is TRBJ2-7, with 13 positions matching TRBD2. V lost 3 bases, J lost 3 bases, and 2 bases stayed unmatched. The CDR3 runs 15 residues. From germline, CDR1 is LGHNT and CDR2 FRNRAP. The CDR3 region is CASGLRLAGGYEQYF. The CDR3, as DNA: TGTGCTAGTGGTTTAAGACTAGCGGGGGGCTACGAGCAGTACTTC.

The chain couples TRBV23-1 to TRBJ2-3; D not resolved. TRBV23-1 is an ORF; its function is uncertain. CDR3 size: 16 residues. Trimming pared 0 bases from V and 1 base from J, leaving 11 bases between. CDR3 DNA: TGCGCCAGCAGTCAATCAAGGGATGGGCGCACAGATACGCAGTATTTT. The encoded protein is CASSQSRDGRTDTQYF.

CDR3 coding DNA: TGTGCCAGCAGTCCTGGAGTCCCCGATCTATCCAAAAACATTCAGTACTTC. The encoded protein is CASSPGVPDLSKNIQYF. J is TRBJ2-4 and V is TRBV5-5; D is ambiguous. V lost 5 bases to trimming and J lost 2 bases, with 20 bases between them. This CDR3 has 17 residues. Germline V gene data show CDR1 as SGHKS and CDR2 as YYEKEE (reference sequence).

The rearrangement links TRBV18 to TRBJ2-5; TRBD1 agrees at 7 bases. With 3 bases clipped from V and 5 bases from J, the junction kept 9 bases outside the gene matches. Germline V gene data show CDR1 as KGHSH and CDR2 as LQKENI. The CDR3 sequence is 15 residues long. CDR3 sequence (DNA): TGTGCCAGCTCACCGCTCGAAGGGGGCGCGGAGACCCAGTACTTC. Translating it yields CASSPLEGGAETQYF.

The V call is TRBV12-5, the J call TRBJ2-1; a possible D gene is TRBD2 (5 bases). The germline CDR1 and CDR2 sequences are LGHNT and FRNRAP. The CDR3 totals 17 residues. V was clipped by 0 bases and J by 3 bases, with 15 bases between them. CDR3 residues: CASGLVLGLEGYNEQFF. The CDR3 nucleotides are TGTGCTAGTGGTTTGGTTCTGGGCCTCGAGGGCTACAATGAGCAGTTCTTC.

V is TRBV5-1 and J is TRBJ1-2; 7 nucleotides match TRBD1. Per the germline V gene, CDR1 is SGHRS and CDR2 is YFSETQ. This CDR3 region has 17 residues. V gave up 2 bases and J gave up 6 bases; unmatched junction bases: 16. In nucleotides, the CDR3 is TGCGCCAGCAGCTTTATCCGACAGGGTTCCGTACGGGATGGCTACACCTTC. Protein sequence: CASSFIRQGSVRDGYTF. Together with reference TRBV5-1 and TRBJ1-2, the CDR3 gives the full variable domain: KAGVTQTPRYLIKTRGQQVTLSCSPISGHRSVSWYQQTPGQGLQFLFEYFSETQRNKGNFPGRFSGRQFSNSRSEMNVSTLELGDSALYLCASSFIRQGSVRDGYTFGSGTRLTVV.

The chain carries TRBV10-3 and TRBJ2-4; D may correspond to TRBD1 or TRBD2 (5 bases each). There are 12 residues in the CDR3. V lost 11 bases and J lost 3, with 11 bases in between. Germline values: CDR1 ENHRY, CDR2 SYGVKD. This chain's CDR3 is CAHGAIKNIQYF. CDR3 nucleotides: TGTGCCCACGGGGCTATCAAAAACATTCAGTACTTC.

This clone was picked up one time. This chain connects TRBV7-9 to TRBJ1-1, with unresolved D. Germline V gene data show CDR1 as SEHNR and CDR2 as FQNEAQ (reference sequence). Trimming took off 1 base at V and 5 bases at J, with 14 bases between the two ends. The CDR3 covers 15 residues. CDR3: CASSLVGRRRTEAFF. DNA of the CDR3: TGTGCCAGCAGCTTAGTTGGGCGACGTAGGACTGAAGCTTTCTTT.

The gene calls are TRBV6-1 and TRBJ2-5; 7 bases match TRBD1. Trimming at V came to 1 base and at J to 1 base, leaving 3 bases not matched to a gene. In germline, CDR1 is MNHNS, CDR2 SASEGT. This CDR3 has 15 amino acids. This CDR3 reads CASSEEGGSQETQYF. DNA of the CDR3: TGTGCCAGCAGTGAAGAAGGGGGCAGCCAAGAGACCCAGTACTTC.